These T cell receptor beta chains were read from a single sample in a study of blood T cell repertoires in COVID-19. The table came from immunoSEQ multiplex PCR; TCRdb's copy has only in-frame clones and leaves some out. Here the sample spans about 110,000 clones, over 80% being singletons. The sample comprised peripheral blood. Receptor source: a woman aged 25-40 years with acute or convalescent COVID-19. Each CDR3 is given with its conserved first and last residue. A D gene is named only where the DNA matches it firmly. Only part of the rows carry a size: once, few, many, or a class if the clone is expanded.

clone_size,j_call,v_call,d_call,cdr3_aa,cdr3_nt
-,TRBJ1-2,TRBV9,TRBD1,CASSVARQGHYGYTF,TGTGCCAGCAGCGTAGCCCGACAGGGTCACTATGGCTACACCTTC
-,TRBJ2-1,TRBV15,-,CATSRTVHRDINEQFF,TGTGCCACCAGCAGAACTGTCCACCGGGACATAAATGAGCAGTTCTTC
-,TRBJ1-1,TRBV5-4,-,CASSHPDRQNTEAFF,TGTGCCAGCAGCCACCCCGACAGGCAGAACACTGAAGCTTTCTTT
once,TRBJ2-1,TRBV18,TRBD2,CASSPLASGSSPSYNEQFF,TGTGCCAGCTCACCACTCGCTAGCGGGAGTAGTCCGTCCTACAATGAGCAGTTCTTC
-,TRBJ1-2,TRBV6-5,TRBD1,CASSASGTGRILTF,TGTGCCAGCAGCGCGTCCGGGACAGGGAGAATTCTGACCTTC
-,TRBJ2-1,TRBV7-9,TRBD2,CASSDGIGLAGGNEQFF,TGTGCCAGCAGCGATGGTATCGGGCTAGCGGGGGGGAATGAGCAGTTCTTC
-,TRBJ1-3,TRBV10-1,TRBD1,CASRASTGVGNTIYF,TGCGCCAGCAGAGCCTCGACAGGGGTTGGAAACACCATATATTTT
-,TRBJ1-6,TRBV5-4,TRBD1,CASSTGQGKDSPLHF,TGTGCCAGCAGCACCGGACAGGGGAAGGATTCACCCCTCCACTTT
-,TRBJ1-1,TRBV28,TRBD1,CASSLDRGTAFF,TGTGCCAGCAGTCTAGACAGGGGGACTGCTTTCTTT
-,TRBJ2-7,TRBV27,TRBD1,CASSSIGDRATNSYEQYF,TGTGCCAGCAGTTCGATAGGGGACAGAGCCACTAATTCCTACGAGCAGTACTTC
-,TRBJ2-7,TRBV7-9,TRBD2,CASSFVAGGTYEQYF,TGTGCCAGCAGCTTCGTAGCGGGAGGGACCTACGAGCAGTACTTC
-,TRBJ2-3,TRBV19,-,CASSIRQVLTDTQYF,TGTGCCAGTAGTATTAGACAGGTACTCACAGATACGCAGTATTTT
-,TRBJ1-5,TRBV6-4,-,CASSLDSGLYYSNQPQHF,TGTGCCAGCAGTCTTGACTCAGGACTATACTATAGCAATCAGCCCCAGCATTTT
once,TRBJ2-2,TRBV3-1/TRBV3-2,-,CASLRGGVRTGELFF,TGTGCCAGCTTAAGAGGCGGAGTCCGCACCGGGGAGCTGTTTTTT
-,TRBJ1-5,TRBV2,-,CASSAKLFNQPQHF,TGTGCCAGCAGTGCAAAACTGTTCAATCAGCCCCAGCATTTT
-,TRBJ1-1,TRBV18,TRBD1,CASSGQGNTEAFF,TGTGCCAGCTCAGGACAGGGGAACACTGAAGCTTTCTTT
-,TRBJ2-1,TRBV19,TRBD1,CASSMRVGQRFNEQFF,TGTGCCAGTAGTATGAGGGTGGGACAGCGGTTCAATGAGCAGTTCTTC
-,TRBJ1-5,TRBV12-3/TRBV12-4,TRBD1,CASQGDSNQPQHF,TGTGCCTCCCAGGGGGATAGCAATCAGCCCCAGCATTTT
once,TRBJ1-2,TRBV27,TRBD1,CASSFLTGQGDGYTF,TGTGCCAGCAGCTTCCTGACTGGACAGGGGGACGGCTACACCTTC
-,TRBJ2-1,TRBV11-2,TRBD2,CASSETSGRGLFF,TGTGCCAGCAGCGAGACTAGCGGGAGGGGGCTGTTCTTC
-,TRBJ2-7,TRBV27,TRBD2,CASRGAGDGSYEQYF,TGTGCCAGCAGAGGAGCGGGGGACGGGTCCTACGAGCAGTACTTC
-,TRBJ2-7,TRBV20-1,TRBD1,CSADRGEQYF,TGCAGTGCTGACAGGGGCGAGCAGTACTTC
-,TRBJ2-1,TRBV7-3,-,CASSLTLGYNEQFF,TGTGCCAGCAGCCTGACATTAGGATACAATGAGCAGTTCTTC
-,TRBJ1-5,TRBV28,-,CASSFRSYSNQPQHF,TGTGCCAGCAGTTTTAGGAGTTATAGCAATCAGCCCCAGCATTTT
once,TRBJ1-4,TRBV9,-,CASSVGGGANEKLFF,TGTGCCAGCAGCGTGGGAGGGGGGGCTAATGAAAAACTGTTTTTT
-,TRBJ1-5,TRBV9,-,CASSVDGGVNQPQHF,TGTGCCAGCAGCGTAGACGGGGGGGTCAATCAGCCCCAGCATTTT
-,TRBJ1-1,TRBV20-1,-,CSASTYTEAFF,TGCAGTGCTAGTACTTACACTGAAGCTTTCTTT
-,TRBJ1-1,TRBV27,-,CASSLNLGLEAFF,TGTGCCAGCAGTTTAAATCTGGGCCTTGAAGCTTTCTTT
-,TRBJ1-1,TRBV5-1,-,CASSLVPGNTEAFF,TGCGCCAGCAGCTTAGTGCCAGGGAACACTGAAGCTTTCTTT
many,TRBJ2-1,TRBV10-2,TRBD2,CASSDERERHYNEQFF,TGCGCCAGCAGTGATGAGCGGGAGAGACATTACAATGAGCAGTTCTTC
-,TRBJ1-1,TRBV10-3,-,CAVAPGPGGTEAFF,TGTGCCGTCGCACCGGGACCCGGGGGCACTGAAGCTTTCTTT
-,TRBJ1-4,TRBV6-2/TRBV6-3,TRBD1,CASSTRQGLANEKLFF,TGTGCCAGCAGTACGAGACAGGGCCTCGCTAATGAAAAACTGTTTTTT
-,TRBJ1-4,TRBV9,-,CASSVGDIEINEKLFF,TGTGCCAGCAGCGTAGGGGACATCGAAATAAATGAAAAACTGTTTTTT
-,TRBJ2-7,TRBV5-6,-,CASSLGGPYEQYF,TGTGCCAGCAGCTTGGGTGGGCCCTACGAGCAGTACTTC
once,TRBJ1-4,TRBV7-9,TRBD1,CASSSYKTRGQYNEKLFF,TGTGCCAGCAGCTCCTACAAGACCAGGGGGCAATATAATGAAAAACTGTTTTTT
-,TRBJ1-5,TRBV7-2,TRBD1,CASSSPPGTGVSAQPQHF,TGTGCCAGCAGCTCCCCCCCGGGGACAGGGGTTTCAGCTCAGCCCCAGCATTTT
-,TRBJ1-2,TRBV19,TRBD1,CASSPQGTYGYTF,TGTGCCAGTAGCCCACAGGGGACCTATGGCTACACCTTC
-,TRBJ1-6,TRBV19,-,CASSPRTGYGSYNSPLHF,TGTGCCAGTAGTCCGCGGACGGGGTACGGCTCCTATAATTCACCCCTCCACTTT
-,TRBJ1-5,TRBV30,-,CAWSLSGNQPQHF,TGTGCCTGGAGCCTGTCAGGGAATCAGCCCCAGCATTTT
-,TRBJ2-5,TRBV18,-,CASSPRETQYF,TGTGCCAGCTCACCGAGAGAGACCCAGTACTTC
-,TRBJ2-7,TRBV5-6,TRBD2,CASSKRGRANYEQYF,TGTGCCAGCAGCAAACGAGGGAGGGCGAACTACGAGCAGTACTTC
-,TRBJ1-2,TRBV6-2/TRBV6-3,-,CASRPDRINYGYTF,TGTGCCAGCAGGCCTGACAGGATTAACTATGGCTACACCTTC
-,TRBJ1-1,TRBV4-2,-,CASSPQGPDLNTEAFF,TGTGCCAGCAGCCCCCAGGGTCCTGATCTGAACACTGAAGCTTTCTTT
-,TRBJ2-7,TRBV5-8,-,CASSLTHYEQYF,TGTGCCAGCAGCCTGACTCACTACGAGCAGTACTTC
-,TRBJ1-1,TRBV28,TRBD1,CASSPTHRGEDPLNTEAFF,TGTGCCAGCAGTCCCACCCACAGGGGAGAAGACCCCCTGAACACTGAAGCTTTCTTT
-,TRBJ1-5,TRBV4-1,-,CASSQAAQGINQPQHF,TGCGCCAGCAGCCAAGCGGCGCAGGGAATCAATCAGCCCCAGCATTTT
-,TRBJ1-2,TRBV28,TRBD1,CASSRQGALRTYGYTF,TGTGCCAGCAGTCGACAGGGGGCGCTAAGAACCTATGGCTACACCTTC